This T cell receptor (beta chain) was sequenced for a study of control samples from healthy donors and cancer patients. Germline CDR1 reads LGHDT; CDR2 reads YNNKEL (reference sequence). The CDR3 is made up of 16 amino acids. V shed 3 bases and J shed 1 base, with 15 bases lying between them. In this sample, this clone turned up once. TCRdb keeps only in-frame clones here, not all; method: immunoSEQ multiplex PCR. The sample has some 140,000 clones; 70% to 90% are singletons. Material: blood. The origin of this receptor is a woman younger than 45 in good health. The gene calls are TRBV3-1 (or the pseudogene TRBV3-2) and TRBJ1-2; no definite D call. CDR3 sequence (DNA): TGTGCCAGCAGCCACGCAAACACGGAGGGTAACTATGGCTACACCTTC. Translation: CASSHANTEGNYGYTF.